What follows describes a single T cell receptor (beta chain). V gave up 0 bases and J gave up 6 bases, with 15 bases separating them. The CDR3 loop spans 16 amino acids. The germline V gene encodes CDR1 LNHNV and CDR2 YYDKDF (reference sequence). The record originates from a study of immune cell composition in non-small cell lung cancer. Using immunoSEQ multiplex PCR, the repertoire was profiled, and TCRdb retains in-frame clones only, with some absent. The sample has about 14,000 clones, about 85% seen once. The clonotype comes from a human donor with non-small cell lung cancer. The V and J genes are TRBV15 and TRBJ1-5; weak D call: TRBD1 (6 bases). Material: lung tumor tissue. CDR3 DNA: TGTGCCACCAGCAGAGAAGGCAGGGGCGGAGGTCAGCCCCAGCATTTT. Translated, it gives CATSREGRGGGQPQHF.